The text below deals with one T cell receptor beta chain. Its antigen is currently unknown. The CDR3 length is 18 residues. The germline V gene encodes CDR1 LGHNA and CDR2 YNFKEQ. V lost 4 bases, J lost 0 bases, and 18 bases lay in between. The data were taken from a study of radiation and T cells in renal cell carcinoma. Study-level points and caveats: In blood, top tumor clones expanded by 2 weeks, shrinking by 4.

Sequencing used immunoSEQ multiplex PCR; TCRdb keeps in-frame clones, though not all of them. The profile shows 130,000 to 150,000 clones, 88% of them singletons. Regarding time point: baseline pretreatment blood. The treatment: 15 Gy SBRT to primary tumor, nephrectomy 4 weeks later. Clear cell pathology was present in this patient's renal cell carcinoma. The clonotype comes from a woman in her 50s with renal cell carcinoma. The chain couples TRBV4-2 to TRBJ2-2; no firm D call. The sample was blood, taken from a patient whose treatment included radiotherapy and nephrectomy. In nucleotides, the CDR3 is TGTGCCAGCAGCCTGGGGTTAGTGATCGGCGCGAACACCGGGGAGCTGTTTTTT. Its translation: CASSLGLVIGANTGELFF.